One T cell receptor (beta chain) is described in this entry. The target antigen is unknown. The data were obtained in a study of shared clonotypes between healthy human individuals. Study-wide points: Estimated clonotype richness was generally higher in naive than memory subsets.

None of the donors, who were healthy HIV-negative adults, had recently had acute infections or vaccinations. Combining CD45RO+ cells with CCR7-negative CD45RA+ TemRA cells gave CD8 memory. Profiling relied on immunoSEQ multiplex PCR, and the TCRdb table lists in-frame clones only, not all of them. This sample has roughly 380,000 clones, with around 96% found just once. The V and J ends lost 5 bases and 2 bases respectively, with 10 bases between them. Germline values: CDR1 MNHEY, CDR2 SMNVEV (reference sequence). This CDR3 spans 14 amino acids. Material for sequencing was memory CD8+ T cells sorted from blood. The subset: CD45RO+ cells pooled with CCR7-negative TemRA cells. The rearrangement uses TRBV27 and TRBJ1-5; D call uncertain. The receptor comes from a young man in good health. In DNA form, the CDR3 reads TGTGCCAGCAGTAGGGAGGTCCGCAATCAGCCCCAGCATTTT. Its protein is CASSREVRNQPQHF.